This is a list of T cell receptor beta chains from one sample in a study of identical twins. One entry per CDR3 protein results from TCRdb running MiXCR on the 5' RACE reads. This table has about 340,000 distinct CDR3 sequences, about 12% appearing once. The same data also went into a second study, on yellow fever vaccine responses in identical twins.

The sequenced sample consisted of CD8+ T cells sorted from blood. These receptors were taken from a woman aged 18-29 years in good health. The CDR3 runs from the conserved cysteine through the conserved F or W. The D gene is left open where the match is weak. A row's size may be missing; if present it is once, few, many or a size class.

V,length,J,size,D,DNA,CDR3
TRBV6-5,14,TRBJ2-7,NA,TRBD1,TGTGCCAGCAGTTACTCTGGGACAGCCTACGAGCAGTACTTC,CASSYSGTAYEQYF
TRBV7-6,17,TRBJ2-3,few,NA,TGTGCCAGCAGCTCGCCGGGTAGCGGACCCTTAACAGATACGCAGTATTTT,CASSSPGSGPLTDTQYF
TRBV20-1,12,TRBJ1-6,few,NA,TGCAGTGCTACCCACCAGCGTTCACCCCTCCACTTT,CSATHQRSPLHF
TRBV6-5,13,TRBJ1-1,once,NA,TGTGCCAGCAGTTACGGGGCGCGGACTGAAGCTTTCTTT,CASSYGARTEAFF
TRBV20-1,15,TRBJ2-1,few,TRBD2,TGCAGTGCTATCCTAGCGGGCCTTCTTGACAATGAGCAGTTCTTC,CSAILAGLLDNEQFF
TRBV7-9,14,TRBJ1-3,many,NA,TGTGCCAGCAGTCCCCCAGGGAGTGGAAACACCATATATTTT,CASSPPGSGNTIYF
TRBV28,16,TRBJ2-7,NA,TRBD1,TGTGCCAGCAGTTTATCAGGGACAGCCTCGTCCCGCGAGCAGTACTTC,CASSLSGTASSREQYF
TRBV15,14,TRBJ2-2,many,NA,TGTGCCACCAGCACCCCCTCTGACACCGGGGAGCTGTTTTTT,CATSTPSDTGELFF
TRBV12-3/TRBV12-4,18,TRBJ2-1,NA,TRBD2,TGTACCAGCAGCCAGCAGCGTAGGAGCGGGAGTGGGTACAATGAGCAGTTCTTC,CTSSQQRRSGSGYNEQFF
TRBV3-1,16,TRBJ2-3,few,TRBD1,TGTGCCAGCAGCCAAGAACTCGCAGGGGGCGCAGATACGCAGTATTTT,CASSQELAGGADTQYF
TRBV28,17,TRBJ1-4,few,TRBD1,TGTGCCAGCAGTCCACTCGCACCAGACAGGGGTCACGAAAAACTGTTTTTT,CASSPLAPDRGHEKLFF
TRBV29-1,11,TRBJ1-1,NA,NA,TGCAGCGTTAGGCAGGGTACTGAAGCTTTCTTT,CSVRQGTEAFF
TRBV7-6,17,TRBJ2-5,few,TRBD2,TGTGCCAGCAGACGCCCCGCTAGCGGGGGGGCCCTTGAGACCCAGTACTTC,CASRRPASGGALETQYF
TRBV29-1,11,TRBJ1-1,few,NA,TGCAGCGTAGAGGCGCGAACTGAAGCTTTCTTT,CSVEARTEAFF
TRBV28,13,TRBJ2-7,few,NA,TGTGCCACCCGAGGGACAAGCTCCTACGAGCAGTACTTC,CATRGTSSYEQYF
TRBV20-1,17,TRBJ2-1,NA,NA,TGCTGCGCTAGTGCCCCTCCCGATTATCCATCCTACAATGAGCAGTTCTTC,CCASAPPDYPSYNEQFF
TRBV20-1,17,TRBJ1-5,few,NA,TGCAGTGCTAGGGATCAAGGGTCGATCTATAGCAATCAGCCCCAGCATTTT,CSARDQGSIYSNQPQHF
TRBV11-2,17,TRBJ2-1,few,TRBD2,TGTGCCAGCAGCTCGTCCTCTAAAGCGGGGGGCCCCCATGAGCAGTTCTTC,CASSSSSKAGGPHEQFF
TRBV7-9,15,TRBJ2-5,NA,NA,TGTGCCAGCAGCTATCGACAGAAAACCCCAGAGACCCAGTACTTC,CASSYRQKTPETQYF
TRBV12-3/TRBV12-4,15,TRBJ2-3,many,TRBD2,TGTGCCAGCAGACTTAGCGGGGGGGCCATTGATACGCAGTATTTT,CASRLSGGAIDTQYF
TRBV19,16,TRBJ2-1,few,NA,TGTGCCAGTAGTATCCCGTTTAGCGGTACCACCAATGAGCAGTTCTTC,CASSIPFSGTTNEQFF
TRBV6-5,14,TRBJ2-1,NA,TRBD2,TGTGCCAGCAGTTACACTAGCGGGAGGAATGAGCAGTTCTTC,CASSYTSGRNEQFF
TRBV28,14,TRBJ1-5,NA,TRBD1,TGTGCCAGCAGAAGACAGGGCGGCAATCAGCCCCAGCATTTT,CASRRQGGNQPQHF
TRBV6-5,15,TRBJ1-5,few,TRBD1,TGTGCCAGCAGTTGGGGACAGGGAGGTGCTCAGCCCCAGCATTTT,CASSWGQGGAQPQHF
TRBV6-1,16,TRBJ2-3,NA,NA,TGTGCCAGCAGTGGGGGGATGGCAAGGGGCACAGATACGCAGTATTTT,CASSGGMARGTDTQYF
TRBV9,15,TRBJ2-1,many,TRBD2,TGTGCCAGCAGCGTAGTCGTGGCGGGGGGGAATGAGCAGTTCTTC,CASSVVVAGGNEQFF
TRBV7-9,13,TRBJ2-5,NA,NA,TGTGCCAGCAGCTACTTTTGGGGGAGTGCCCAGTACTTC,CASSYFWGSAQYF
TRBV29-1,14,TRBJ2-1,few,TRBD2,TGCAGCGTTGCGGGGGGTAGGTCCTACAATGAGCAGTTCTTC,CSVAGGRSYNEQFF
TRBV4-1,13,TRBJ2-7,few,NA,TGCGCCAGCAGCCGCGGGACTTACTACGAGCAGTACTTC,CASSRGTYYEQYF
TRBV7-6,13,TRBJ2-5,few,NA,TGTGCCGTGACGGGGCGACCCCAAGAGACCCAGTACTTC,CAVTGRPQETQYF
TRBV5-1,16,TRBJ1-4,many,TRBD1,TGCGCCAGCAGCGCCACAGGGGCAGCAACTAATGAAAAACTGTTTTTT,CASSATGAATNEKLFF
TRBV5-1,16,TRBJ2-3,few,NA,TGCGCCAGCAGCTTCACTAAAGGCTACACGGTGGACACGCAGTATTTT,CASSFTKGYTVDTQYF
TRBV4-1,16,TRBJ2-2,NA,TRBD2,TGCGCCAGCAGTAGCAGCGGGAGTTCCCCGTCCGGAGAGCTGTTTTTT,CASSSSGSSPSGELFF
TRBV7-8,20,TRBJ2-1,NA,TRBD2,TGTGCCAGCAGCGGAACCACGGGACTAGCGGTCGAAAGCTCCTACAATGAGCAGTTCTTC,CASSGTTGLAVESSYNEQFF